The 10 T cell receptor beta chains reported below all come from one sample, sequenced in a study of blood T cells in healthy people across ages. A second PCR, run for about 7 to 12 cycles, used a sample-barcoded 5' primer plus a J-beta primer mix. Via MiXCR, TCRdb re-called the 5' RACE reads, giving one row per CDR3 protein. The table lists approximately 1,100,000 distinct CDR3 sequences, more than 40% of them singletons. The specimen was blood. These receptors were taken from a woman aged 55-75 years in good health.

The genes are TRBV20-1 and TRBJ2-5; TRBD1 might be the D (6 bases). Trimming left V 6 bases short and J 13 bases short, with 21 bases between. The CDR3 is 12 amino acids. Germline V CDR1 and CDR2: DFQATT, SNEGSKA (reference sequence). Here the CDR3 DNA reads TGCAGTGCAAGACAGGCGATGGACTTTGGGTACTTC. Translated: CSARQAMDFGYF.

J is TRBJ2-7 and V is TRBV9, with 10 bases that match TRBD2. CDR3 length equals 15 residues. With V trimmed by 4 bases and J by 7 bases, 11 bases remained unmatched. CDR1 and CDR2 (germline): SGDLS, YYNGEE. This CDR3 reads CASSSGTSEYNEQYF. The CDR3 DNA is TGTGCCAGCAGCTCCGGGACTAGCGAGTACAATGAGCAGTACTTC.

This clonotype was recorded a few times. The chain carries TRBV6-6 and TRBJ1-2; 9 nucleotides align to TRBD1. Germline assignment: CDR1 MNHNY and CDR2 SVGAGI (reference sequence). Losses at the gene ends were 7 bases for V and 2 bases for J; bases not matched to a gene: 5. The CDR3 has 14 residues. The DNA for the CDR3 is TGTGCCAGCAATGACAGGGGGAGGAACTATGGCTACACCTTC. This codes for CASNDRGRNYGYTF.

The CDR3 reads CSARSPLGRVPYEQYF. CDR3 nucleotide sequence: TGCAGTGCTAGATCCCCCCTCGGAAGGGTTCCCTACGAGCAGTACTTC. The chain carries TRBV20-1 and TRBJ2-7, with D unresolved. The germline V gene encodes CDR1 DFQATT and CDR2 SNEGSKA (reference sequence). Trimming cost V 2 bases and J 2 bases, with 19 bases left between them. The CDR3 sequence is 16 residues long.

The genes are TRBV5-1 and TRBJ2-5; 11 bases map to TRBD2. CDR3 size: 15 residues. V dropped 6 bases and J dropped 11; count of bases not matched to a gene: 15. Germline CDR1 is SGHRS and CDR2 is YFSETQ. The CDR3 DNA is TGCGCCAGCACCGATGGGACTAGCGGTCTTTGTGAGCAGTACTTC. Amino acid sequence: CASTDGTSGLCEQYF.

In this sample, this clonotype turned up many times. V and J are TRBV29-1 and TRBJ2-4; 11 bases map to TRBD1. The CDR3 is 15 amino acids. The V segment lost 6 bases and the J segment 5 bases; nucleotides outside the gene matches: 9. CDR1 is SQVTM and CDR2 is ANQGSEA in the germline V gene. CDR3 DNA sequence: TGCAGCGTCAATGGACAGGGGGCAGGGGAAAACATTCAGTACTTC. This gives the protein CSVNGQGAGENIQYF.

This clonotype was found a few times. This chain connects TRBV11-2 to TRBJ2-5; D perhaps matches TRBD1 (5 bases). The germline gives CDR1 SGHAT, CDR2 FQNNGV. Trimming pared 2 bases from V and 4 bases from J, leaving 11 bases between. This CDR3 comprises 14 residues. CDR3 DNA: TGTGCCAGCAGCTTAACTACAGGCTCAGAGACCCAGTACTTC. It is translated as CASSLTTGSETQYF.

This chain connects TRBV9 to TRBJ2-3, with 12 bases identical to TRBD2. CDR1 is SGDLS and CDR2 is YYNGEE in the germline V gene. The CDR3 has 16 amino acids. The J segment lost 7 bases and the V segment lost 3 bases, leaving 9 bases of the junction unmatched. CDR3 nucleotides: TGTGCCAGCAGCGCGTGGACTAGCGGGGACCCCCATACGCAGTATTTT. Encoded protein: CASSAWTSGDPHTQYF.

In this sample, this clonotype turned up a few times. V gene TRBV5-1 combines with J gene TRBJ2-3; D remains ambiguous. CDR1 SGHRS and CDR2 YFSETQ come from the germline V gene. The V gene lost 2 bases and the J gene lost 1 base, with 14 bases spanning the gap. The CDR3 contains 16 residues. CDR3 sequence reads: CASSFSPGFGTDTQYF. The CDR3 nucleotides read TGCGCCAGCAGCTTTTCTCCAGGTTTTGGCACAGATACGCAGTATTTT. Full variable domain (remainder filled in from reference TRBV5-1 and TRBJ2-3): KAGVTQTPRYLIKTRGQQVTLSCSPISGHRSVSWYQQTPGQGLQFLFEYFSETQRNKGNFPGRFSGRQFSNSRSEMNVSTLELGDSALYLCASSFSPGFGTDTQYFGPGTRLTVL.

This rearrangement joins TRBV5-1 to TRBJ1-2, with 9 bases identical to TRBD1. Germline V gene sequence: CDR1 SGHRS, CDR2 YFSETQ. The CDR3 is made up of 14 amino acids. J gave up 8 bases and V 4 bases, and 9 bases lay outside the gene matches. The CDR3 region is CASSVGQGLGGYTF. CDR3 in DNA: TGCGCCAGCAGCGTGGGACAGGGCCTCGGGGGCTACACCTTC.